These 10 T cell receptor beta chains were all obtained from the same sample, sequenced in a study of shared clonotypes between healthy human individuals (dated by TCRdb to 2020 to 2022). Library generation was performed with the immunoSEQ multiplex PCR assay. Imported from immuneACCESS, the table was reduced by TCRdb to in-frame sequences with V and J called. These copies leave out some clones; in studies compared against another copy, an unresolved V gene accounts for under half, and the cause of the remainder is not known. This sample has over a million clones in its table, and roughly 96% of those were observed once. The ten largest clonotypes hold approximately 1.1% of the sample. Input material: naive CD4+ T cells sorted from blood. The cell subset or site label, read with the paper, signifies: CD45RA+ positively selected. These receptors were obtained from a man aged 30 to 39 in good health.

About this clone itself: Other DNA sequences within the sample encode an identical CDR3. The chain links TRBV9 to TRBJ2-7; possible D gene TRBD1, 5 bases. The V gene lost 0 bases and the J gene lost 2 bases, with 9 bases spanning the gap. Germline V gives CDR1 SGDLS, CDR2 YYNGEE. The CDR3 is 14 amino acids. The CDR3 coding sequence is TGTGCCAGCAGCGTAGGGGGCAGAACCTACGAGCAGTACTTC. It encodes CASSVGGRTYEQYF.

This clone showed up just once. The V gene is TRBV5-1, the J gene TRBJ2-5, with a tentative D call TRBD2 (6 bases). The DNA end favors TRBJ2-7, so the J call may be wrong. CDR1 and CDR2 (germline): SGHRS, YFSETQ. The CDR3 length is 15 residues. The CDR3 sequence is CASSLAAGLINEQYF. The CDR3 nucleotides are TGCGCCAGCAGCTTGGCCGCGGGATTGATCAACGAGCAGTACTTC.

This chain links TRBV18 with TRBJ1-1; D gene uncertain. This CDR3 is built from 15 residues. CDR1 and CDR2 from the germline V gene are KGHSH and LQKENI. V lost 1 base and J 8 bases, leaving 17 bases between the germline ends. CDR3 sequence (DNA): TGTGCCAGCTCACCACAGGCCAGTACCAATACGGAAGCTTTCTTT. This sequence encodes CASSPQASTNTEAFF. Variable domain in full (rest from reference TRBV18 and TRBJ1-1): NAGVMQNPRHLVRRRGQEARLRCSPMKGHSHVYWYRQLPEEGLKFMVYLQKENIIDESGMPKERFSAEFPKEGPSILRIQQVVRGDSAAYFCASSPQASTNTEAFFGQGTRLTVV.

V and J are TRBV5-6 and TRBJ2-5, with TRBD1 as a possible D gene (6 bases). This CDR3 comprises 15 residues. The V gene's germline CDR1 is SGHDT and CDR2 YYEEEE. Trimming left V 4 bases short and J 5 bases short, with 18 bases between. The CDR3 DNA follows: TGTGCCAGCAGCGCCCAGGTAGGGGGAGCGGAGACCCAGTACTTC. It yields the protein CASSAQVGGAETQYF.

The chain is built from TRBV7-3 and TRBJ1-1; D is ambiguous. This CDR3 comprises 14 residues. Germline V gene lookup returns CDR1 SGHTA and CDR2 FQGTGA. The V gene lost 4 bases and the J gene lost 3 bases, with 12 bases spanning the gap. CDR3: CASSSRAGDTEAFF. CDR3 nucleotides: TGTGCCAGCAGCTCGCGGGCCGGGGACACTGAAGCTTTCTTT.

Only one count was recorded for this clone. V is TRBV13 and J is TRBJ2-2; D is unclear. Germline assignment: CDR1 PRHDT and CDR2 FYEKMQ (reference sequence). V lost 10 bases, J lost 7 bases, and 10 bases lay in between. The CDR3 is 11 residues long. The chain's CDR3 is CATYSLGELFF. CDR3 nucleotide sequence: TGTGCCACGTACAGTCTCGGGGAGCTGTTTTTT.

This chain joins TRBV7-8 and TRBJ1-2; D ambiguous. V lost 5 bases and J lost 1, with 14 bases in between. The CDR3 runs to 15 residues. Germline V gene sequence: CDR1 SGHVS, CDR2 FQNEAQ. The CDR3 nucleotides read TGTGCCAGCAGCACCGGGCGGGCGCTTAACTATGGCTACACCTTC. This codes for CASSTGRALNYGYTF.

This clone showed up just once. The chain couples TRBV28 to TRBJ1-5; D not certain. The CDR3 contains 10 residues. V was pared by 6 bases and J by 7 bases, with 4 bases between. Germline CDR1 is MDHEN and CDR2 is SYDVKM. The CDR3, as DNA: TGTGCCAGCAGCAGGCAGCCCCAGCATTTT. This translates into CASSRQPQHF. Together with reference TRBV28 and TRBJ1-5, the CDR3 gives the full variable domain: DVKVTQSSRYLVKRTGEKVFLECVQDMDHENMFWYRQDPGLGLRLIYFSYDVKMKEKGDIPEGYSVSREKKERFSLILESASTNQTSMYLCASSRQPQHFGDGTRLSIL.

This sequence joins TRBV11-2 and TRBJ2-7; tentatively, D is TRBD1 (5 bases). The ends were cut back, 0 bases at V and 5 bases at J, with 11 bases in the middle. Germline CDR1 reads SGHAT; CDR2 reads FQNNGV. The CDR3 contains 14 residues. CDR3 in amino acids: CASSLEWTSHEQYF. CDR3 coding DNA: TGTGCCAGCAGCTTAGAATGGACATCCCACGAGCAGTACTTC.

The V and J genes are TRBV9 and TRBJ2-3; D remains unclear. Germline lookup yields CDR1 SGDLS and CDR2 YYNGEE. V was pared by 0 bases and J by 2 bases, with 13 bases between. The CDR3 is 16 amino acids. The DNA of the CDR3 is TGTGCCAGCAGCGTAGGCCCGGCCTTCCCCACAGATACGCAGTATTTT. It encodes CASSVGPAFPTDTQYF.